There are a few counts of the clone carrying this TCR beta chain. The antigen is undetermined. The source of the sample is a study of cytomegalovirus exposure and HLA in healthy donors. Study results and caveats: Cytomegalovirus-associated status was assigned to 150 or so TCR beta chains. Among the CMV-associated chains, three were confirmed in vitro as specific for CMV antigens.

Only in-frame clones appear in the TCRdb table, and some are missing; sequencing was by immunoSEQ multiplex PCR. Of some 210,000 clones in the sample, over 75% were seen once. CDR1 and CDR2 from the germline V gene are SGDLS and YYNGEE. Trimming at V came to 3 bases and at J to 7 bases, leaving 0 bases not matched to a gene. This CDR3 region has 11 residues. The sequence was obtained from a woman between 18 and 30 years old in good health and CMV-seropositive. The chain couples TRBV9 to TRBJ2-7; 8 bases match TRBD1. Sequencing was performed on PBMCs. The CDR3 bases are TGTGCCAGCAGCGGACAGGGGGAGCAGTACTTC. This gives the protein CASSGQGEQYF. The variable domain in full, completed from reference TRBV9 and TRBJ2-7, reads DSGVTQTPKHLITATGQRVTLRCSPRSGDLSVYWYQQSLDQGLQFLIQYYNGEERAKGNILERFSAQQFPDLHSELNLSSLELGDSALYFCASSGQGEQYFGPGTRLTVT.